The TCR beta chain described here comes from a study of identical twins (dated by TCRdb to 2016 to 2017). Background on the whole study: To test whether fetal clonotypes persist, the study used deep sequencing on TCR alpha and beta repertoires from monozygotic twins, unrelated adults of various ages, and cord blood. To rule out contamination, replicate twin experiments were performed at different times with different library preparation protocols.

Libraries were built with 5' RACE. The sequencer listed for this sample is Illumina HiSeq 2000. A universal primer binding site was introduced by template switching, and a unique molecular identifier was present in the final cDNA, enabling accurate counting of TCR cDNA molecules. Specific primers in the conserved constant-segment region were used to synthesize first-strand cDNA for the TCR alpha and beta chains. To control for contamination, each cDNA library was double barcoded with a SMART-Mk sample barcode plus Illumina barcodes. TruSeq adapter sequences along with Illumina sample barcodes were introduced in two successive PCR steps. The TCR alpha and beta cDNA libraries were sequenced on the Illumina HiSeq platform using custom primers. The authors' analysis ran thus. MiGEC was used to process raw reads and extract unique molecular identifiers, and MiXCR was used to find CDR3 positions. Recombination models were inferred per individual with the repgenHMM and IGoR tools using an EM algorithm. The tcR package in R was used for shared clonotype analysis, with sharing normalized by the product of cloneset sizes. To study raw recombination free of thymic and clonal selection effects, out-of-frame nonproductive sequences were analyzed. TCRdb reanalyzed the raw reads on its own, using fastp at Q25 for trimming and MiXCR for clone calling, and kept in-frame beta chains. When rows share a CDR3 protein, they turn into one entry using the most common DNA and genes. Here the V and J calls rest on TCRdb's processing, not on the authors' analysis. In all, the sample holds around 480,000 distinct CDR3 sequences, and more than 13% of those were seen once. The biggest ten clones account for approximately 0.98% of the sample.

Every donor in the study was a healthy Caucasian. The twin cohort consisted of three pairs of female monozygotic twins, all aged roughly 18 to 29 years. Positive isolation kits from Invitrogen were used to isolate the CD4+ and CD8+ T cell populations. The CDR3 starts with the cysteine, ends with the phenylalanine, and has 15 residues. Here the CDR3 DNA is all that survives: 45 bases in frame from base 1. Looking up the germline V gene yields CDR1 LGHNA and CDR2 YSLEER. At the junction V is shortened by 1 base and J by 1 base, with 9 bases in between. The research as a whole found: Because the same donors could not be followed over many years, the conclusions depended on cross-sectional statistical analysis. Abundant cord blood beta clonotypes carried fewer insertions; young adult naive repertoires showed a weaker similar trend, while memory repertoires showed none. Compared with coincidental sharing between unrelated individuals, out-of-frame TCR alpha sequences shared between twins had an excess of sequences with low generation probability. Excess twin sharing in beta out-of-frame sequences was weaker because fewer shared sequences lowered the signal-to-noise ratio. In monozygotic twins, recombination models systematically underestimated out-of-frame TCR alpha sharing, but the models matched the sharing seen between unrelated individuals. Zero-insertion analyses could be partly confounded by invariant T cells such as MAIT and iNKT, though diverse VJ usage argued against such confounding for most clonotypes.

As regards this clonotype: The clone's antigen remains unknown. One base away there is no much larger clone; base qualities are not given.

These same data were also listed under a study on yellow fever vaccine responses in identical twins. As noted in the second study: The T cell response to vaccination in identical twins was reported by the authors to appear partly convergent and partly personalized. In the study, vaccine-responding T cell clones were precisely tracked in identical twins.

Sequenced material: CD4+ T cells sorted from blood. The sequence links TRBV4-3 to TRBJ2-3; the D gene identity is not certain. This clonotype originated in a woman in her late teens or twenties in good health. DNA sequence: TGCGCCAGCAGCCAAGGGCCGGTGGGCACAGATACGCAGTATTTT. Protein translation: CASSQGPVGTDTQYF.